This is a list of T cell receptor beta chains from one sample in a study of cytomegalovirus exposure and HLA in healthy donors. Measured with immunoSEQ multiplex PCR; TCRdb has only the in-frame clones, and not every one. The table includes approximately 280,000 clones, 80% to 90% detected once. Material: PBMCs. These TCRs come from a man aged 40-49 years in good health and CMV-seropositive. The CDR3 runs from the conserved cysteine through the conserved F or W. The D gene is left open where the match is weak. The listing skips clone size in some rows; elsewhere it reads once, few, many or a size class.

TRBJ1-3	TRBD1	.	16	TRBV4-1	CASSPYTGGSGNTIYF	TGCGCCAGCAGCCCTTATACAGGGGGCTCTGGAAACACCATATATTTT
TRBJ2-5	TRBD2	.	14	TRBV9	CASSELGGLETQYF	TGTGCCAGCAGCGAGCTGGGGGGGTTGGAGACCCAGTACTTC
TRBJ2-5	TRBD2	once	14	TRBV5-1	CASSLVGGQETQYF	TGCGCCAGCAGCTTGGTCGGGGGGCAAGAGACCCAGTACTTC
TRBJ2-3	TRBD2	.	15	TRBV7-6	CASSAGLAVTNTQYF	TGTGCCAGCAGCGCGGGACTAGCGGTCACGAATACGCAGTATTTT
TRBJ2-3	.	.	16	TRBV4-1	CASSLGVETSTDTQYF	TGCGCCAGCAGCCTAGGGGTGGAAACTAGCACAGATACGCAGTATTTT
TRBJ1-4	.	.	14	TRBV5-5	CASSIQGTNEKLFF	TGTGCCAGCAGCATACAGGGAACTAATGAAAAACTGTTTTTT
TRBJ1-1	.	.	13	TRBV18	CASSPARDTEAFF	TGTGCCAGCTCACCTGCCCGGGACACTGAAGCTTTCTTT
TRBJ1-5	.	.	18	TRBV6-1	CASSDPAGRSISNQPQHF	TGTGCCAGCAGTGACCCCGCAGGGAGGTCAATTAGCAATCAGCCCCAGCATTTT
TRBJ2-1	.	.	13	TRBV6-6	CASTPQGWNEQFF	TGTGCCAGCACCCCCCAGGGTTGGAATGAGCAGTTCTTC
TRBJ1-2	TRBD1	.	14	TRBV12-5	CASAKDRGAYGYTF	TGTGCTAGTGCCAAAGACAGGGGGGCTTATGGCTACACCTTC
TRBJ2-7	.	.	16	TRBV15	CATSRDFIQRPYEQYF	TGTGCCACCAGCAGAGATTTTATCCAGCGGCCCTACGAGCAGTACTTC